Presented here are 24 T cell receptor beta chains from one specimen sequenced in a study of T-cell memory formation after mild COVID-19. TCRdb reprocessed the 5' RACE reads with MiXCR, giving one entry per CDR3 protein. Among hundreds of thousands of distinct CDR3 sequences, roughly 18% were seen once, and the ten largest hold 20% to 25%. Sequenced input: PBMCs or a T cell subset sorted from them (not recorded which). The receptors were gathered from a man younger than 30 who had mild COVID-19 (a few samples of this study predate the infection). Cell type and time point are not known.

This clonotype was recorded a few times. The rearrangement uses TRBV12-3 or TRBV12-4 and TRBJ1-1; D is possibly TRBD1 (6 bases). The length of the CDR3 is 15 residues. Trimming shortened V by 1 base and J by 4 bases, and 13 bases separated the two germline ends. CDR3 sequence: CASSLGLGGITEAFF. The CDR3 DNA reads TGTGCCAGCAGTTTAGGGTTGGGGGGCATCACTGAAGCTTTCTTT.

This clonotype was observed a few times. This sequence joins TRBV28 and TRBJ2-7; the D gene is possibly TRBD1 (6 bases). Trimming pared 6 bases from V and 3 bases from J, leaving 15 bases between. CDR1 MDHEN and CDR2 SYDVKM come from the germline V gene. The CDR3 consists of 14 residues. CDR3 bases: TGTGCCAGCAGGCCTACGGGACACTTCTACGAGCAGTACGTC. Its translation is CASRPTGHFYEQYV.

This clonotype was detected ten times or more. CDR3 sequence: CASRKGSANEETQYF. The CDR3 nucleotides are TGCGCCAGCAGAAAGGGAAGCGCGAACGAAGAGACCCAGTACTTC. The chain combines TRBV5-1 with TRBJ2-5; the D is unclear. V was clipped by 5 bases and J by 3 bases, with 17 bases between them. The CDR3 sequence is 15 residues long. Germline CDR1 is SGHRS and CDR2 is YFSETQ.

This CDR3 reads CSARGPSSGGRLNEQFF. Here the CDR3 DNA reads TGCAGTGCTAGAGGTCCCTCCTCGGGGGGTCGGCTCAATGAGCAGTTCTTC. The chain has TRBV20-1 and TRBJ2-1; 7 bases match TRBD2. There are 17 residues in the CDR3. The V and J ends lost 1 base and 6 bases, in that order; junction bases with no gene match: 15. Germline CDR1 DFQATT, CDR2 SNEGSKA (reference sequence).

In this sample, this clonotype turned up a few times. V and J are TRBV12-3 or TRBV12-4 and TRBJ2-5, with 13 positions matching TRBD2. This CDR3 contains 16 residues. V was pared by 6 bases and J by 5 bases, with 9 bases of the junction left unmatched. The CDR3 reads CASSPTSGGAGETQYF. CDR3 coding DNA: TGTGCCAGCAGCCCCACTAGCGGGGGGGCCGGCGAGACCCAGTACTTC.

This clonotype showed up many times. The genes are TRBV27 and TRBJ2-2; D is possibly TRBD1 or TRBD2 (6 bases each). Between the trimmed V and J ends, which lost 3 bases and 6 bases, there was a span of 11 bases. The germline gives CDR1 MNHEY, CDR2 SMNVEV (reference sequence). The CDR3 is made up of 14 amino acids. The CDR3 nucleotides read TGTGCCAGCAGTTTCGGGGGCGGCCCCGGGGAGCTGTTTTTT. The encoded protein is CASSFGGGPGELFF.

V gene TRBV7-2 combines with J gene TRBJ2-3, with D possibly being TRBD2 (5 bases). CDR1 is SGHTA and CDR2 is FQGNSA in the germline V gene. This CDR3 is built from 16 residues. Trimming cost V 5 bases and J 0 bases, with 15 bases left between them. CDR3: CASSPGSWTSTDTQYF. DNA of the CDR3: TGTGCCAGCAGCCCGGGGAGCTGGACTAGCACAGATACGCAGTATTTT.

In its sample, this clonotype was seen once. V gene TRBV6-5 combines with J gene TRBJ1-2, with D hard to call. Trimming stripped 7 bases from V and 4 bases from J, with 19 bases between. The CDR3 contains 15 residues. Germline V gene data show CDR1 as MNHEY and CDR2 as SVGAGI. The CDR3 DNA reads TGTGCCAGCACCGGCCGACCGAGTACCTCCTATGGCTACACCTTC. Amino acid sequence: CASTGRPSTSYGYTF.

This clonotype appeared a few times. The genes are TRBV5-1 and TRBJ1-1; D ambiguous. Trimming took 0 bases from V and 1 from J, leaving 10 bases between them. Germline CDR1 SGHRS, CDR2 YFSETQ. The CDR3 runs 15 residues. The CDR3 reads CASSLGHFGNTEAFF. CDR3 nucleotides: TGCGCCAGCAGCTTGGGGCATTTTGGGAACACTGAAGCTTTCTTT.

CDR3 residues: CASSLSTGVVQYF. The CDR3 coding sequence is TGTGCCAGCAGTTTGTCGACAGGGGTGGTTCAGTACTTC. The chain is built from TRBV6-2 or TRBV6-3 and TRBJ2-4; 8 bases align to TRBD1. CDR1 is MNHEY and CDR2 is SVGEGT in the germline V gene. The J segment lost 11 bases and the V segment lost 4 bases, leaving 7 bases of the junction unmatched. The CDR3 extends over 13 amino acids.

This clonotype was counted a single time. A much larger clone lies one base from this, so it may be a read error. The chain carries TRBV5-6 and TRBJ1-6, with D unresolved. Looked up from germline, CDR1 is SGHDT and CDR2 is YYEEEE. The CDR3 spans 15 residues. The DNA for the CDR3 is TGTGCCAGCAGCGGGAATGAGGGCTGGCGGTCACCCATCCACTTT. Residues: CASSGNEGWRSPIHF.

This clonotype appeared a few times. This chain joins TRBV6-5 and TRBJ1-3; D is undetermined. Trimming took off 2 bases at V and 3 bases at J, with 5 bases between the two ends. The V gene's germline CDR1 is MNHEY and CDR2 SVGAGI. The CDR3 length is 13 residues. As DNA, the CDR3 is TGTGCCAGCAGTTACGTAGGTGGAAACACCATATATTTT. Translated, it gives CASSYVGGNTIYF.

This clonotype was found many times. An end of the junction differs from the germline gene, which may be a read error. The chain uses TRBV5-1 and TRBJ1-1; D is undetermined. Germline loops: CDR1 SGHRS, CDR2 YFSETQ. This CDR3 is 12 amino acids long. CDR3 in DNA: TGTGCCAGCAGCTCAGGGAACACTGAAGCTTTCTTT. It translates to CASSSGNTEAFF.

This clonotype was picked up many times. The V call is TRBV5-1, the J call TRBJ1-1; D not resolved. V lost 0 bases and J 6 bases, leaving 9 bases between the germline ends. The germline gives CDR1 SGHRS, CDR2 YFSETQ. The CDR3 is made up of 13 amino acids. Here the CDR3 DNA reads TGCGCCAGCAGCTTGGGGGCCGACTCTGAAGCTTTCTTT. Its protein is CASSLGADSEAFF.

J is TRBJ1-1 and V is TRBV6-2 or TRBV6-3, with a weak D call TRBD1 (6 bases). Germline assignment: CDR1 MNHEY and CDR2 SVGEGT. This CDR3 has 16 amino acids. Trimming shortened V by 2 bases and J by 3 bases, and 16 bases separated the two germline ends. In DNA form, the CDR3 reads TGTGCCAGCAGTTACCTATCGCAGGGGACCTACACTGAAGCTTTCTTT. The encoded protein is CASSYLSQGTYTEAFF.

This chain connects TRBV7-3 to TRBJ2-3; D might be TRBD2 (5 bases). This CDR3 is 14 amino acids long. The germline V and J ends were trimmed by 3 bases and 5 bases, with 12 bases remaining between them. Germline V gene sequence: CDR1 SGHTA, CDR2 FQGTGA. CDR3 in DNA: TGTGCCAGCAGCTTGACCACTAGGCGAGATACGCAGTATTTT. Translated: CASSLTTRRDTQYF.

The CDR3 here is CASSLVLFAGTEAFF. CDR3 bases: TGTGCCAGCAGCTTAGTTCTGTTCGCAGGGACTGAAGCTTTCTTT. The rearrangement joins TRBV7-2 to TRBJ1-1; possible D gene TRBD1, 5 bases. CDR1 and CDR2 from the germline V gene are SGHTA and FQGNSA. The CDR3 length is 15 residues. V was pared by 1 base and J by 5 bases, with 14 bases between. Based on the CDR3 plus reference TRBV7-2 and TRBJ1-1, the full variable domain is GAGVSQSPSNKVTEKGKDVELRCDPISGHTALYWYRQSLGQGLEFLIYFQGNSAPDKSGLPSDRFSAERTGGSVSTLTIQRTQQEDSAVYLCASSLVLFAGTEAFFGQGTRLTVV.

This clonotype was picked up many times. This chain links TRBV4-2 with TRBJ1-5, with TRBD1 matching 8 bases. The CDR3 totals 15 residues. Germline lookup yields CDR1 LGHNA and CDR2 YNFKEQ. With 0 bases clipped from V and 5 bases from J, the junction kept 3 bases outside the gene matches. CDR3 bases: TGTGCCAGCAGCCAAGATCAGGACAGGGATCAGCCCCAGCATTTT. It is translated as CASSQDQDRDQPQHF.

This clonotype was recorded a few times. CDR3 sequence reads: CSARVGSEAFF. Here the CDR3 DNA reads TGCAGTGCTAGAGTCGGTTCTGAAGCTTTCTTT. V is TRBV20-1 and J is TRBJ1-1; D unclear. This CDR3 has 11 amino acids. Trimming took off 1 base at V and 6 bases at J, with 6 bases between the two ends. In germline, CDR1 is DFQATT, CDR2 SNEGSKA (reference sequence).

This clonotype was seen a handful of times. This chain links TRBV20-1 with TRBJ2-7; D ambiguous. The CDR3 contains 14 residues. Germline assignment: CDR1 DFQATT and CDR2 SNEGSKA (reference sequence). The ends were cut back, 0 bases at V and 2 bases at J, with 11 bases in the middle. CDR3 loop: CSARDPAPTYEQYF. CDR3 DNA: TGCAGTGCTAGAGATCCTGCTCCAACCTACGAGCAGTACTTC.

This rearrangement joins TRBV5-5 to TRBJ1-1, with D possibly being TRBD1 (5 bases). Germline V gene data show CDR1 as SGHKS and CDR2 as YYEKEE (reference sequence). The V and J ends lost 2 bases and 3 bases respectively, with 11 bases between them. CDR3 length equals 14 residues. The CDR3 is CASSFPDRDTEAFF. CDR3 nucleotides: TGTGCCAGCAGCTTCCCTGACAGAGACACTGAAGCTTTCTTT. The full variable domain, its missing parts supplied by reference TRBV5-5 and TRBJ1-1, is DAGVTQSPTHLIKTRGQQVTLRCSPISGHKSVSWYQQVLGQGPQFIFQYYEKEERGRGNFPDRFSARQFPNYSSELNVNALLLGDSALYLCASSFPDRDTEAFFGQGTRLTVV.

This clonotype occurred a few times. This sequence joins TRBV15 and TRBJ2-5; 12 nucleotides line up with TRBD2. Germline V gene lookup returns CDR1 LNHNV and CDR2 YYDKDF (reference sequence). The CDR3 is made up of 15 amino acids. Germline trimming cut 6 bases from V and 2 bases from J; bases unmatched to any gene: 4. CDR3: CATSRTSGEQETQYF. CDR3 nucleotides: TGTGCCACCAGTAGGACTAGCGGGGAACAAGAGACCCAGTACTTC.

There are a few counts of this clonotype. This chain links TRBV6-1 with TRBJ2-7; the D is unclear. This CDR3 spans 15 amino acids. Trimming left V 2 bases short and J 3 bases short, with 14 bases between. Germline V CDR1 and CDR2: MNHNS, SASEGT. The CDR3 loop is CASSELRLWVYEQYF. For the CDR3, the DNA is TGTGCCAGCAGTGAACTGCGGCTGTGGGTCTACGAGCAGTACTTC.

The chain employs TRBV7-2 and TRBJ1-2; D is undetermined. The CDR3 is 13 amino acids. Germline V gives CDR1 SGHTA, CDR2 FQGNSA. The V end was cut by 3 bases, the J end by 8 bases, with 13 bases between. CDR3 bases: TGTGCCAGCAGCTTCAGTGGGCTCGGGGGCTACACCTTC. Amino acids: CASSFSGLGGYTF.